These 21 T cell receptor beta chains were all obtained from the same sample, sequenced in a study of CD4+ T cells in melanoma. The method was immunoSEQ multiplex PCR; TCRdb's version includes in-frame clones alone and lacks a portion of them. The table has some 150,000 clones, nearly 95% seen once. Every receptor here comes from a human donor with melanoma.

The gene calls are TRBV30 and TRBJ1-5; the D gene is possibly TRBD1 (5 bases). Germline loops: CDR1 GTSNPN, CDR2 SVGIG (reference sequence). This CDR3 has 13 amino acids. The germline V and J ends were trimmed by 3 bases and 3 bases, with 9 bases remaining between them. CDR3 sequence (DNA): TGTGCCTGGAGGCAGGACAACAATCAGCCCCAGCATTTT. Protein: CAWRQDNNQPQHF.

DNA of the CDR3: TGTGCCAGCAGCTTAGTGATCGAACTAGCGGGAGACCAAGAGACCCAGTACTTC. Translating gives CASSLVIELAGDQETQYF. This sequence joins TRBV11-3 and TRBJ2-5, with 11 bases matching TRBD2. CDR1 is SGHNT and CDR2 is YENEEA in the germline V gene. The CDR3 has 18 residues. With 1 base clipped from V and 0 bases from J, the junction kept 7 bases outside the gene matches.

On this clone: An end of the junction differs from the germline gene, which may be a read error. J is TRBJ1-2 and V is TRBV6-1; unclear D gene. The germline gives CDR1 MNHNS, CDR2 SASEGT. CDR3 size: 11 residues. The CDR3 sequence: CLTGMDYGYTF. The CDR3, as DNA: TGCCTGACCGGGATGGACTATGGCTACACCTTC.

The chain's CDR3 is CASSPDPSGYGYTF. The CDR3 DNA follows: TGTGCCAGCTCACCTGACCCATCGGGCTATGGCTACACCTTC. This chain links TRBV18 with TRBJ1-2; D is undetermined. The CDR3 consists of 14 residues. V was shortened by 3 bases and J by 4 bases, with 12 bases between the two germline ends. The germline V gene has CDR1 KGHSH and CDR2 LQKENI.

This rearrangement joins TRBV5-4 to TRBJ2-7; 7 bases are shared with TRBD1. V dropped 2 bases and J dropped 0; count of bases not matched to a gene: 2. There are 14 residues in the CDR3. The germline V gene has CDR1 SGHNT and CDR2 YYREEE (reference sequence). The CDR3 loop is CASSLRDSSYEQYF. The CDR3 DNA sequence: TGTGCCAGCAGCTTACGGGACAGCTCCTACGAGCAGTACTTC.

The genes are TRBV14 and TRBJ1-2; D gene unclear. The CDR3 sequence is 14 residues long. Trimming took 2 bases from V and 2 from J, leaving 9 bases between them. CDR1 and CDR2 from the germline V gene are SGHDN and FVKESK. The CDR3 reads CASSQQSGNYGYTF. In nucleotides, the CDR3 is TGTGCCAGCAGCCAACAGTCGGGAAACTATGGCTACACCTTC.

The DNA for the CDR3 is TGTGCCAGTAGGACCGGGACAACGAACACCGGGGAGCTGTTTTTT. Amino acids: CASRTGTTNTGELFF. This rearrangement joins TRBV19 to TRBJ2-2, with a weak D call TRBD1 (6 bases). CDR3 length equals 15 residues. Germline V gene sequence: CDR1 LNHDA, CDR2 SQIVND (reference sequence). V was clipped by 6 bases and J by 0 bases, with 11 bases between them.

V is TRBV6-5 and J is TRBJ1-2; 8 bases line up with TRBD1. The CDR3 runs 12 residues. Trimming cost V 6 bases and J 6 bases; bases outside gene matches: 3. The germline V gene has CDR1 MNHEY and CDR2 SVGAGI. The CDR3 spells CASSDRGNGYTF. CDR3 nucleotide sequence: TGTGCCAGCAGCGACAGGGGAAATGGCTACACCTTC.

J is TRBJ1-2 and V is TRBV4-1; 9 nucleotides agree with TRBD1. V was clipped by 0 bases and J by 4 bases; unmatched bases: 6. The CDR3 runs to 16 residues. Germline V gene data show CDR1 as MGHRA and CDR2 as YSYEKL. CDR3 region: CASSQEPGQGGYGYTF. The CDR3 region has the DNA TGCGCCAGCAGCCAAGAGCCGGGACAGGGAGGCTATGGCTACACCTTC.

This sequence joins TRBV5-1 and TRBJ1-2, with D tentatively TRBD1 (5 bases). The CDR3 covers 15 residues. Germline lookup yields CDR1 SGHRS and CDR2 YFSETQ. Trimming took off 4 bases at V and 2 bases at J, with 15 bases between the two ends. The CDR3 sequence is CASSAYEGFNYGYTF. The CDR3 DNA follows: TGCGCCAGCAGCGCATACGAGGGGTTCAACTATGGCTACACCTTC.

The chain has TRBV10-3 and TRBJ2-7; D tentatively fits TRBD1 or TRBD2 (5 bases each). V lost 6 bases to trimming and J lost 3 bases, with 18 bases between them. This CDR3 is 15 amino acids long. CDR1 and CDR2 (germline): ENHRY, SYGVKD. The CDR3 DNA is TGTGCCATCAGCACGGGGACGGACCTTTTCTACGAGCAGTACTTC. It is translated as CAISTGTDLFYEQYF.

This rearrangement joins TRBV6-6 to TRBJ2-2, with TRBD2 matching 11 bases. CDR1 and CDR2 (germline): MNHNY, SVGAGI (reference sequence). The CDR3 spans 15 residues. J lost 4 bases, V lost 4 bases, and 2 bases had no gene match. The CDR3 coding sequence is TGTGCCAGCAGTTCCCTAGCGGGGGGCACCGGGGAGCTGTTTTTT. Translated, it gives CASSSLAGGTGELFF.

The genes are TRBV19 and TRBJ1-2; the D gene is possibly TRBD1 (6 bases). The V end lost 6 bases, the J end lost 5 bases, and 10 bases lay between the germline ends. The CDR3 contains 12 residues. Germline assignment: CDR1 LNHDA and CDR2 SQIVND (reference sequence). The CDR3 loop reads CASSPGHYGYTF. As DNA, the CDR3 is TGTGCCAGTAGCCCGGGACATTATGGCTACACCTTC.

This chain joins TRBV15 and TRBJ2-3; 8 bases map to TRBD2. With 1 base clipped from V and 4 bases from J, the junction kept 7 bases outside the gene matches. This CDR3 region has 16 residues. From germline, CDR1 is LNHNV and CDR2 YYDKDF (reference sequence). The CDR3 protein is CATSRVRGGGPDTQYF. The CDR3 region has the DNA TGTGCCACCAGCAGAGTTCGGGGCGGGGGGCCAGATACGCAGTATTTT.

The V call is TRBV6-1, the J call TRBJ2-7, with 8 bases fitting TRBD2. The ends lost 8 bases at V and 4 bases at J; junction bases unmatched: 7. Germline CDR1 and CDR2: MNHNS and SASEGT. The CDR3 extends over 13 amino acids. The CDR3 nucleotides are TGTGCCAGCGTGGGGCGGGGGGTTTACGAGCAGTACTTC. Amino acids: CASVGRGVYEQYF.

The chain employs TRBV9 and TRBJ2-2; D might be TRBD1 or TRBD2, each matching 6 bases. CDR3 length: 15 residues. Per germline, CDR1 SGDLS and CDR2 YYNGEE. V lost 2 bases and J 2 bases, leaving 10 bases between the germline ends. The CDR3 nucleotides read TGTGCCAGCAGCGTGCGGGACACTAACACCGGGGAGCTGTTTTTT. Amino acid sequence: CASSVRDTNTGELFF.

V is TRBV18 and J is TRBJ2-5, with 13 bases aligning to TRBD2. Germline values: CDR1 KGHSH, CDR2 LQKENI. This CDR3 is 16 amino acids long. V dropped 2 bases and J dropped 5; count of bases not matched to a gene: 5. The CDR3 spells CASSPRTSGGTETQYF. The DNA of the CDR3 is TGTGCCAGCTCACCAAGGACTAGCGGGGGAACGGAGACCCAGTACTTC.

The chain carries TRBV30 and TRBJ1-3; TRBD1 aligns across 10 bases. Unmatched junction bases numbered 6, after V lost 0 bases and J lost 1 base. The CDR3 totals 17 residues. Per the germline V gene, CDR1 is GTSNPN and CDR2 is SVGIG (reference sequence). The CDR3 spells CAWSVLGTGVSGNTIYF. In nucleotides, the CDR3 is TGTGCCTGGAGTGTACTTGGGACAGGGGTTTCTGGAAACACCATATATTTT.

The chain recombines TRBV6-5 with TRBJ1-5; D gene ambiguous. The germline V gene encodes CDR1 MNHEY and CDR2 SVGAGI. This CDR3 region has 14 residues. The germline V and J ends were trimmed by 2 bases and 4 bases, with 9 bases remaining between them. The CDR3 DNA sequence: TGTGCCAGCAGTTACGATAGAGGTAATCAGCCCCAGCATTTT. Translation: CASSYDRGNQPQHF.

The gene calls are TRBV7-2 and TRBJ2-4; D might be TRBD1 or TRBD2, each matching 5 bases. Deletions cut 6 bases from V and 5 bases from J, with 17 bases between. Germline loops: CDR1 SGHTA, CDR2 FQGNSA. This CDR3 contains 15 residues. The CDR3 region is CASSPTGLPQNIQYF. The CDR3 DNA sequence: TGTGCCAGCAGTCCCACAGGACTCCCTCAAAACATTCAGTACTTC.

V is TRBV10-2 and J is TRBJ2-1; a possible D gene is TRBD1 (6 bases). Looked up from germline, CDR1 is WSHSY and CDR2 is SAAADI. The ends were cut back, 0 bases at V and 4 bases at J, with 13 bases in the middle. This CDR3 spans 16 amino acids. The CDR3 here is CASSESRTDRYNEQFF. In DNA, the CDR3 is TGCGCCAGCAGTGAGTCGCGGACAGACCGATACAATGAGCAGTTCTTC.